One sample yielded the 21 T cell receptor beta chains listed below, sequenced in a study of shared clonotypes between healthy human individuals. Clones were sequenced by immunoSEQ multiplex PCR, and TCRdb holds only the in-frame ones, with some missing. The repertoire has about 2,500,000 clones, around 94% of them found once; the top ten carry 0.14%. Specimen: naive CD4+ T cells sorted from blood. Subset described: CD45RA+ positively selected. The receptor set was obtained from a man between 18 and 29 years old in good health.

This rearrangement joins TRBV5-8 to TRBJ2-2, with 9 nucleotides matching TRBD1. CDR1 is SGHTS, CDR2 YDEGEE, per germline. Trimming took 6 bases from V and 3 from J; bases not matched to a gene: 6. The CDR3 has 15 residues. CDR3 DNA sequence: TGTGCCAGCACCGACAGGGGGACGGACACCGGGGAGCTGTTTTTT. It yields the protein CASTDRGTDTGELFF.

As regards this clone: A single base separates this from a much larger clone, so it may be a read error. The same CDR3 arises from other DNA sequences in this sample as well. As DNA, the CDR3 is TGTGCCAGCAGCTTCACAGATACGCAGTATTTT. This codes for CASSFTDTQYF. The rearrangement uses TRBV7-8 and TRBJ2-3; D is uncertain. The CDR3 has 11 amino acids. Trimming shortened V by 3 bases and J by 2 bases, and 0 bases separated the two germline ends. Per germline, CDR1 SGHVS and CDR2 FQNEAQ.

The chain carries TRBV18 and TRBJ2-5; possibly TRBD2 for D (5 bases). V lost 2 bases and J 9 bases, leaving 13 bases between the germline ends. Germline values: CDR1 KGHSH, CDR2 LQKENI. This CDR3 has 13 amino acids. This CDR3 is CASSPGSSEAQYF. The CDR3 DNA follows: TGTGCCAGCTCACCAGGGAGTAGCGAGGCCCAGTACTTC.

The V and J genes are TRBV5-6 and TRBJ1-4, with 8 bases that match TRBD1. CDR3 length: 17 residues. The germline V gene encodes CDR1 SGHDT and CDR2 YYEEEE. With V trimmed by 2 bases and J by 6 bases, 12 bases remained unmatched. CDR3 nucleotide sequence: TGTGCCAGCAGCTTTGGTCTTAGGGCGGACAGGGATGAAAAACTGTTTTTT. Its translation is CASSFGLRADRDEKLFF.

The rearrangement uses TRBV28 and TRBJ2-7; weak D call: TRBD1 (5 bases). The CDR3 has 14 residues. V lost 5 bases and J lost 3, with 14 bases in between. The germline V gene has CDR1 MDHEN and CDR2 SYDVKM. DNA for the CDR3: TGTGCCAGCAGTCCGTTCCAGGGAAGCTACGAGCAGTACTTC. Its protein is CASSPFQGSYEQYF.

The chain couples TRBV7-2 to TRBJ2-2; 7 bases agree with TRBD1. V dropped 5 bases and J dropped 0; count of bases not matched to a gene: 6. CDR1 is SGHTA, CDR2 FQGNSA, per germline. This CDR3 contains 16 residues. CDR3 loop: CASSTNRGSNTGELFF. The CDR3 nucleotides read TGTGCCAGCAGCACAAACAGGGGATCGAACACCGGGGAGCTGTTTTTT.

This chain connects TRBV6-6 to TRBJ2-7; no firm D call. V gave up 4 bases and J gave up 1 base, with 14 bases separating them. The germline V gene has CDR1 MNHNY and CDR2 SVGAGI (reference sequence). CDR3 length: 15 residues. The CDR3 region is CASSSQRTISYEQYF. The DNA of the CDR3 is TGTGCCAGCAGTTCACAGAGAACCATATCCTACGAGCAGTACTTC.

V is TRBV9 and J is TRBJ2-1, with D possibly being TRBD1 or TRBD2 (7 bases each). The CDR3 runs 16 residues. Trimming took off 3 bases at V and 7 bases at J, with 20 bases between the two ends. CDR1 and CDR2 (germline): SGDLS, YYNGEE. In DNA, the CDR3 is TGTGCCAGCAGCGCCTACAGGGGAGGGAACCGGAATGAGCAGTTCTTC. It yields the protein CASSAYRGGNRNEQFF.

The rearrangement joins TRBV9 to TRBJ2-6, with TRBD1 matching 7 bases. CDR3 length: 17 amino acids. Per the germline V gene, CDR1 is SGDLS and CDR2 is YYNGEE. After removal of 4 bases from V and 1 base from J, the junction contained 8 bases not matched to a gene. CDR3: CASSLHVTGSGANVLTF. The CDR3, as DNA: TGTGCCAGCAGCCTCCATGTGACAGGGTCTGGGGCCAACGTCCTGACTTTC.

In this sample, this clone turned up once. The same CDR3 can be traced to other DNA sequences in this sample. This chain uses TRBV7-3 with TRBJ2-1; 7 bases are a match to TRBD1. Germline CDR1 SGHTA, CDR2 FQGTGA. This CDR3 has 15 residues. The V segment lost 4 bases and the J segment 1 base; nucleotides outside the gene matches: 4. The CDR3 DNA reads TGTGCCAGCAGCTCCGACAGGGCGTCCTACAATGAGCAGTTCTTC. The encoded protein is CASSSDRASYNEQFF.

The chain carries TRBV18 and TRBJ1-4; D is undetermined. This CDR3 comprises 13 residues. V lost 5 bases, J lost 7 bases, and 11 bases lay in between. In germline, CDR1 is KGHSH, CDR2 LQKENI. The CDR3 region has the DNA TGTGCCAGCTCATTCACGATAGGTGAAAAACTGTTTTTT. It encodes CASSFTIGEKLFF.

The sample holds one count of this clone. The chain joins TRBV7-2 to TRBJ2-4; maybe TRBD1 (6 bases). Trimming took 5 bases from V and 6 from J, leaving 14 bases between them. The CDR3 contains 14 residues. Germline CDR1 reads SGHTA; CDR2 reads FQGNSA. Here the CDR3 DNA reads TGTGCCAGCAGCCCCAGGGGTGATGGAAACATTCAGTACTTC. As protein: CASSPRGDGNIQYF. The whole variable domain, filled in from reference TRBV7-2 and TRBJ2-4, reads GAGVSQSPSNKVTEKGKDVELRCDPISGHTALYWYRQSLGQGLEFLIYFQGNSAPDKSGLPSDRFSAERTGGSVSTLTIQRTQQEDSAVYLCASSPRGDGNIQYFGAGTRLSVL.

V and J are TRBV10-2 and TRBJ2-3; 7 bases align to TRBD2. The J segment lost 7 bases and the V segment lost 6 bases, leaving 13 bases of the junction unmatched. CDR1 is WSHSY, CDR2 SAAADI, per germline. This CDR3 has 15 residues. In nucleotides, the CDR3 is TGCGCCAGCAGGATTGGGGAGGGCCTAGGATATACGCAGTATTTT. It specifies CASRIGEGLGYTQYF.

This rearrangement joins TRBV7-9 to TRBJ2-2; D uncertain. The CDR3 runs to 13 residues. CDR1 and CDR2 from the germline V gene are SEHNR and FQNEAQ (reference sequence). Trimming took off 6 bases at V and 4 bases at J, with 9 bases between the two ends. The CDR3 reads CASRRATTGELFF. CDR3 nucleotide sequence: TGTGCCAGCAGACGGGCGACCACCGGGGAGCTGTTTTTT.

This clone was recorded only once. Different DNA sequences within this sample yield the same CDR3. The rearrangement uses TRBV28 and TRBJ1-5; D is perhaps TRBD1 (5 bases). Germline V CDR1 and CDR2: MDHEN, SYDVKM. The V gene lost 1 base and the J gene lost 5 bases, with 9 bases spanning the gap. The CDR3 runs 14 residues. The CDR3 nucleotides read TGTGCCAGCAGTTTATCCCAGGGATATCAGCCCCAGCATTTT. Protein sequence: CASSLSQGYQPQHF.

The J gene is TRBJ2-7, the V gene TRBV9; TRBD2 might be the D (5 bases). V dropped 0 bases and J dropped 3 bases, with 13 bases sitting between them. Germline V lookup: CDR1 SGDLS, CDR2 YYNGEE. CDR3 length: 15 residues. This chain's CDR3 is CASSVGLDDYYEQYF. In DNA, the CDR3 is TGTGCCAGCAGCGTAGGGCTCGATGACTACTACGAGCAGTACTTC.

The chain couples TRBV4-3 to TRBJ2-7; 7 bases agree with TRBD1. Germline CDR1 is LGHNA and CDR2 is YSLEER. The V gene end was trimmed by 0 bases and the J gene end by 6 bases; junction bases not matched to a gene: 8. The CDR3 runs 15 residues. CDR3 sequence (DNA): TGCGCCAGCAGCCAAGAGAGCAGGGGGTTCTCCGAGCAGTACTTC. Protein: CASSQESRGFSEQYF.

As for this clone: Germline and junction disagree at one end, which may indicate a read error. The V gene is TRBV28, the J gene TRBJ1-1; D gene uncertain. This CDR3 is 14 amino acids long. CDR1 and CDR2 from the germline V gene are MDHEN and SYDVKM. The CDR3 DNA reads as TGTGCCGGCAGCTCCCCCGGCCTAAACACTGAAGCTTTCTTT. This sequence encodes CAGSSPGLNTEAFF.

About this clone: Other DNA variants within this sample encode the same CDR3. The chain uses TRBV5-1 and TRBJ2-2, with a tentative D call TRBD1 (6 bases). Germline assignment: CDR1 SGHRS and CDR2 YFSETQ. V gave up 4 bases and J gave up 3 bases, with 10 bases separating them. The CDR3 has 14 amino acids. CDR3 sequence (DNA): TGCGCCAGCAGCCCGGGACAATACACCGGGGAGCTGTTTTTT. It encodes CASSPGQYTGELFF.

V usage is TRBV5-1 and J usage is TRBJ1-1; D is ambiguous. The CDR3 totals 14 residues. Germline-derived CDR1 and CDR2 are SGHRS and YFSETQ. Trimming cost V 6 bases and J 0 bases, with 12 bases left between them. The DNA of the CDR3 is TGCGCCAGCAACTTACAGAGTATGAACACTGAAGCTTTCTTT. It codes for CASNLQSMNTEAFF. The full variable domain, with the rest looked up from reference TRBV5-1 and TRBJ1-1, is KAGVTQTPRYLIKTRGQQVTLSCSPISGHRSVSWYQQTPGQGLQFLFEYFSETQRNKGNFPGRFSGRQFSNSRSEMNVSTLELGDSALYLCASNLQSMNTEAFFGQGTRLTVV.

On this clone: Other DNA sequences of this sample code for an identical CDR3. For the CDR3, the DNA is TGTGCCAGCAGTTTATGGGGAGAGAACACTGAAGCTTTCTTT. It codes for CASSLWGENTEAFF. V and J are TRBV28 and TRBJ1-1; D unresolved. Germline assignment: CDR1 MDHEN and CDR2 SYDVKM. CDR3 size: 14 residues. Trimming stripped 0 bases from V and 1 base from J, with 6 bases between.